These 9 T cell receptor beta chains share one sample of origin, sequenced in a study of cytomegalovirus exposure and HLA in healthy donors. Vbeta (60) and Jbeta (13) primers were used in the PCR. Clones were sequenced by immunoSEQ multiplex PCR, and TCRdb holds only the in-frame ones, with some missing. The sample has 150,000 or so clones, around 82% seen once. Input material: PBMCs. Receptor source: a man in his thirties or forties in good health and CMV-seronegative.

This chain joins TRBV7-9 and TRBJ2-2; D uncertain. Trimming pared 1 base from V and 7 bases from J, leaving 4 bases between. The CDR3 covers 12 residues. Looked up from germline, CDR1 is SEHNR and CDR2 is FQNEAQ (reference sequence). The CDR3 DNA is TGTGCCAGCAGCTTAGGGCACGGGGAGCTGTTTTTT. Amino acids: CASSLGHGELFF. The full variable domain, rest sourced from reference TRBV7-9 and TRBJ2-2, is DTGVSQNPRHKITKRGQNVTFRCDPISEHNRLYWYRQTLGQGPEFLTYFQNEAQLEKSRLLSDRFSAERPKGSFSTLEIQRTEQGDSAMYLCASSLGHGELFFGEGSRLTVL.

There are a few counts of this clone. The CDR3 sequence: CASTTPGLAGDEQYF. CDR3 DNA: TGTGCCAGCACCACTCCAGGACTAGCGGGGGACGAGCAGTACTTC. The chain links TRBV6-6 to TRBJ2-7, with 13 positions matching TRBD2. V was pared by 7 bases and J by 5 bases, with 8 bases of the junction left unmatched. There are 15 residues in the CDR3. Germline CDR1 and CDR2: MNHNY and SVGAGI (reference sequence).

V and J are TRBV5-4 and TRBJ2-4; possible D gene TRBD2, 6 bases. Trimming removed 4 bases at V and 1 base at J, with 12 bases between. The length of the CDR3 is 15 residues. Germline values: CDR1 SGHNT, CDR2 YYREEE (reference sequence). CDR3 protein: CASSPTGGAKNIQYF. CDR3 DNA: TGTGCCAGCAGCCCCACCGGAGGGGCCAAAAACATTCAGTACTTC. The whole variable domain, filled in from reference TRBV5-4 and TRBJ2-4, reads ETGVTQSPTHLIKTRGQQVTLRCSSQSGHNTVSWYQQALGQGPQFIFQYYREEENGRGNFPPRFSGLQFPNYSSELNVNALELDDSALYLCASSPTGGAKNIQYFGAGTRLSVL.

The chain is built from TRBV28 and TRBJ1-1, with D perhaps matching TRBD1 (5 bases). V lost 5 bases to trimming and J lost 3 bases, with 13 bases between them. Germline assignment: CDR1 MDHEN and CDR2 SYDVKM. The CDR3 sequence is 14 residues long. The CDR3 reads CASSKTDWDTEAFF. The CDR3 coding sequence is TGTGCCAGCAGTAAGACAGATTGGGACACTGAAGCTTTCTTT.

The V gene is TRBV5-1, the J gene TRBJ1-1, with TRBD1 matching 7 bases. The ends lost 0 bases at V and 1 base at J; junction bases unmatched: 3. Germline V gene sequence: CDR1 SGHRS, CDR2 YFSETQ. The CDR3 is 15 amino acids. The CDR3 nucleotides read TGCGCCAGCAGCTTGGCATGGACAGGGAACACTGAAGCTTTCTTT. It translates to CASSLAWTGNTEAFF. Based on the CDR3 plus reference TRBV5-1 and TRBJ1-1, the full variable domain is KAGVTQTPRYLIKTRGQQVTLSCSPISGHRSVSWYQQTPGQGLQFLFEYFSETQRNKGNFPGRFSGRQFSNSRSEMNVSTLELGDSALYLCASSLAWTGNTEAFFGQGTRLTVV.

V and J are TRBV21-1 and TRBJ2-7; the table's D call TRBD2 went unverified against the DNA. TRBV21-1 is a known pseudogene. The CDR3 sequence is 16 residues long. CDR3 DNA sequence: TGTGCCAGCAGCGACTCCGAGAAGGAGGAAAGGGACGAGCAGTACTTC. Translating gives CASSDSEKEERDEQYF.

J is TRBJ2-7 and V is TRBV7-9; 7 bases match TRBD2. The V segment lost 0 bases and the J segment 2 bases; nucleotides outside the gene matches: 1. The CDR3 has 14 amino acids. The germline V gene has CDR1 SEHNR and CDR2 FQNEAQ (reference sequence). DNA of the CDR3: TGTGCCAGCAGCTTAGCGGGAGGGCCCTACGAGCAGTACTTC. Amino acid sequence: CASSLAGGPYEQYF.

A remark on this clone: Additional DNA sequences in this sample encode the identical CDR3. This chain links TRBV5-6 with TRBJ2-2; tentatively, D is TRBD2 (5 bases). CDR3 size: 17 residues. V was shortened by 4 bases and J by 4 bases, with 20 bases between the two germline ends. The germline gives CDR1 SGHDT, CDR2 YYEEEE. CDR3 nucleotide sequence: TGTGCCAGCAGCCTGCGGGCACTAGTTTCTATCACCGGGGAGCTGTTTTTT. Amino acid sequence: CASSLRALVSITGELFF.

This chain joins TRBV9 and TRBJ2-2, with D possibly being TRBD2 (6 bases). Trimming shortened V by 4 bases and J by 3 bases, and 16 bases separated the two germline ends. Germline values: CDR1 SGDLS, CDR2 YYNGEE. This CDR3 is built from 16 residues. In nucleotides, the CDR3 is TGTGCCAGCAGCACAAGTAGCGGATCCTACACCGGGGAGCTGTTTTTT. Its protein is CASSTSSGSYTGELFF.